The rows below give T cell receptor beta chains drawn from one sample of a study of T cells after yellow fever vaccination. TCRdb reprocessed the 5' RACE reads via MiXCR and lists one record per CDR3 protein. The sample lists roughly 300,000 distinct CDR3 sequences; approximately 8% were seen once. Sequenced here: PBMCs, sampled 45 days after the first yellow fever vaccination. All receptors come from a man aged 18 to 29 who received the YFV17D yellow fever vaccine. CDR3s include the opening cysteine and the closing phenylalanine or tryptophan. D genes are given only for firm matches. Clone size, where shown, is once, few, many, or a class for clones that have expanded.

CASSQSPRTASYEQYF,TGCGCCAGCAGTCAATCCCCGAGGACGGCCTCCTACGAGCAGTACTTC,TRBJ2-7,.,few,TRBV23-1
CASSPGALTGTEAFF,TGTGCCAGCAGCCCAGGGGCGCTTACGGGAACTGAAGCTTTCTTT,TRBJ1-1,.,many,TRBV7-2
CASSLLGRDSVQHSPLHF,TGCGCCAGCAGCTTGCTAGGTCGGGACAGCGTTCAGCATTCACCCCTCCACTTT,TRBJ1-6,TRBD1,few,TRBV5-1
CASRLSYSGIHRDTQYF,TGTGCCAGCAGACTCAGTTACTCGGGGATTCACAGGGATACGCAGTATTTT,TRBJ2-3,.,.,TRBV7-9
CAWGRGAGQPQHF,TGTGCCTGGGGCCGGGGGGCAGGTCAGCCCCAGCATTTT,TRBJ1-5,.,few,TRBV30
CASSELAGANVLTF,TGTGCCAGCAGTGAACTAGCTGGGGCCAACGTCCTGACTTTC,TRBJ2-6,.,few,TRBV6-1
CASSSLGGGGITDTQYF,TGTGCCAGCAGCTCCCTAGGCGGCGGGGGGATCACAGATACGCAGTATTTT,TRBJ2-3,TRBD2,.,TRBV5-5
CSARAWASEADTQYF,TGCAGTGCTAGAGCGTGGGCTAGTGAAGCAGATACGCAGTATTTT,TRBJ2-3,.,.,TRBV20-1
CASSLPPLAGQETQYF,TGCGCCAGCAGCCTACCACCCCTAGCGGGCCAAGAGACCCAGTACTTC,TRBJ2-5,TRBD2,.,TRBV5-1
CSVSPGLVTDTQYF,TGCAGCGTGTCCCCGGGACTGGTCACAGATACGCAGTATTTT,TRBJ2-3,.,.,TRBV29-1
CASSYPGDQPQHF,TGTGCCAGCAGTTATCCAGGGGATCAGCCCCAGCATTTT,TRBJ1-5,.,few,TRBV6-2/TRBV6-3
CASSKGLAGGPPTDTQYF,TGCGCCAGCAGCAAAGGACTAGCGGGGGGGCCTCCCACAGATACGCAGTATTTT,TRBJ2-3,TRBD2,.,TRBV5-1
CASSQDRGTTGELFF,TGTGCCAGCAGCCAAGACAGGGGTACCACCGGGGAGCTGTTTTTT,TRBJ2-2,.,.,TRBV4-2
CASRPSGTGSSPLHF,TGTGCCAGCAGACCGTCCGGGACAGGGTCTTCACCCCTCCACTTT,TRBJ1-6,TRBD1,.,TRBV7-9
CASRPDLETNTGELFF,TGTGCCAGCAGACCAGACCTCGAGACCAACACCGGGGAGCTGTTTTTT,TRBJ2-2,.,few,TRBV6-2/TRBV6-3
CASSQGILASTEAFF,TGTGCCAGCAGCCAAGGGATTTTAGCGAGCACTGAAGCTTTCTTT,TRBJ1-1,.,.,TRBV4-2
CAISDPRDNQPQHF,TGTGCCATCAGTGACCCCAGGGACAATCAGCCCCAGCATTTT,TRBJ1-5,.,few,TRBV10-3
CASSRTSVNEQFF,TGTGCCAGCAGTCGGACTAGCGTGAATGAGCAGTTCTTC,TRBJ2-1,TRBD2,few,TRBV12-3/TRBV12-4
CASSLTPPGGMGYTF,TGCGCCAGCAGCTTAACACCACCCGGGGGAATGGGCTACACCTTC,TRBJ1-2,.,.,TRBV5-1
CASSKTRQGVNEKLFF,TGTGCCAGCAGCAAAACCAGACAGGGAGTTAATGAAAAACTGTTTTTT,TRBJ1-4,.,.,TRBV21-1
CASRDTGAGELFF,TGTGCCAGCAGAGATACAGGGGCCGGGGAGCTGTTTTTT,TRBJ2-2,TRBD1,many,TRBV7-3
CASSLAGMGGSYNEQFF,TGCGCCAGCAGCTTGGCCGGTATGGGGGGGAGCTACAATGAGCAGTTCTTC,TRBJ2-1,TRBD2,.,TRBV5-1